The source of this TCR beta chain is a study of cytomegalovirus exposure and HLA in healthy donors. Whole-study context: The Caucasian-associated ancestry cluster contained 81% of the approximately 420 genotyped donors.

Samples came from healthy bone marrow donors. V was pared by 2 bases and J by 5 bases, with 7 bases between. There are 13 residues in the CDR3. CDR1 ENHRY and CDR2 SYGVKD come from the germline V gene. PCR involved 60 Vbeta and 13 Jbeta primers. Sequencing was performed with immunoSEQ multiplex PCR; in TCRdb, only in-frame clones are kept and a portion is missing. The sample holds approximately 100,000 clones; about two thirds are singletons and the top ten take roughly 1.2%. The chain joins TRBV10-3 to TRBJ1-3; a weak D match, TRBD1 (6 bases). Sequencing input: PBMCs. The receptor's source is a female donor in good health and CMV-seronegative. CDR3 region: CAISEGQRNTIYF. In nucleotides, the CDR3 is TGTGCCATCAGTGAGGGACAGAGAAACACCATATATTTT.